This T cell receptor (beta chain) derives from a study of T cell responses to AZD1222 COVID-19 vaccine. Generated by immunoSEQ multiplex PCR, the TCRdb table keeps only in-frame clones and is missing some. The data contain about 40,000 clones, 88% of them singletons. Turning to this clone: Its specificity is unknown.

Study-wide points: Dominant CD4 TCR responses targeted spike regions 160-218 and 743-854. The donor cohort was predominantly white British with a female majority, and clonal diversity may have been underestimated. As reported, nearly half of all spike-specific TCRs target variant regions that are unmutated. The study found Spike-specific TCR breadth and depth rose after two AZD1222 doses.

This material consisted of peripheral blood, taken 28 days after the second dose of the MenACWY control vaccine. The TCR originated in an adult who received the MenACWY meningococcal vaccine as a control.

The CDR3 DNA sequence: TGTGCCAGCAGCTTTAAGGGCAGGCGGACCGGGGAGCTGTTTTTT. This gives the protein CASSFKGRRTGELFF. The gene calls are TRBV5-6 and TRBJ2-2; D gene unclear. V lost 2 bases and J lost 5, with 13 bases in between. CDR1 SGHDT and CDR2 YYEEEE come from the germline V gene. This CDR3 has 15 amino acids.